This paragraph covers one TCR beta chain sequence. The data were taken from a study of blood T cell repertoires in COVID-19. Study details: Samples of COVID-19 (acute and convalescent) were obtained from the United States, Italy and Spain. T cells, B-cell-depleted T cells, or PBMCs provided the cDNA or gDNA that served as material.

This CDR3 spans 15 amino acids. V dropped 3 bases and J dropped 6 bases, with 14 bases sitting between them. Germline-derived CDR1 and CDR2 are LNHDA and SQIVND (reference sequence). Source study methods: Reference gene primer amplification gave nucleated cell count estimates. Generated by immunoSEQ multiplex PCR, the TCRdb table keeps only in-frame clones and is missing some. V, J and clone size are taken as reported in that table, and D and trimming were inferred from the DNA itself. The data show approximately 270,000 clones, roughly 86% seen once. The rearrangement uses TRBV19 and TRBJ1-4, with no clear D. Source material: peripheral blood. The receptor's source is a man aged 40-49 years with active or convalescent COVID-19. CDR3 residues: CASSIESSRHEKLFF. The CDR3 nucleotides read TGTGCCAGTAGTATCGAGAGTTCTCGCCATGAAAAACTGTTTTTT.